Described below is a single T cell receptor beta chain sequence and its context. This clonotype was seen many times. Its antigen is still unknown. No base qualities exist here, and no much larger clone lies one base off it. cDNA was synthesized by template-switch 5'RACE using a primer with a 10-nucleotide random unique molecular identifier that tagged each TCR transcript. Over 180 million TCR-beta sequences, covering 15-18 subjects, were produced in each sequencing run. Total RNA was extracted with the RNeasy kit. The KAPA Real-time Library Amplification kit was used to amplify TCR-beta VDJ regions with primers targeting the TCR constant region and the 5'RACE anchor. A first PCR added sample indexes and Illumina adaptors, after which a second PCR increased the library yield. After Ampure bead purification, the roughly 650 bp TCR product was size-selected on a 2% E-gel SizeSelection system. Before pooling, libraries had their quality checked on a Bioanalyzer, their concentration measured with Qubit, and their quantity determined with the Kapa Library Quantification kit. An Illumina HiSeq 2500 sequenced the libraries paired-end 2 x 150 bp. To increase sequence diversity, roughly 24-30% phiX was spiked into each library pool. For the original study's pipeline: Quality-filtered reads were processed with the UMI-based MiGEC pipeline, which removed over 75% of raw TCR sequences during error correction. VDJ genes were aligned to IMGT germline references, and each clonotype was defined by a unique CDR3 amino acid sequence together with V-J genes. Clonal expansion, Shannon diversity and CDR3 relatedness were evaluated with VDJtools (CalcPairwiseDistances, ClusterSamples), while phylogenetic trees were built in CLCbio workbench. Clones with at least 8 unique UMIs were defined as expanded, with this threshold being based on coefficient-of-variation modelling across technical triplicates. TCRdb handled the public reads itself, with Q25 trimming in fastp and clone calling in MiXCR, and kept productive beta chains. CDR3 protein sequences are deduplicated, and each keeps its most common genes and DNA. TCRdb's processing, not the authors' own work, is the source of the V and J calls. This sample comprises approximately 85,000 distinct CDR3 sequences, around 4.5% of them detected only once. The leading ten clones occupy over 5.5% of the sample.

The sample comes from a study of neurological immune-mediated disorders (dated by TCRdb to between 2018 and 2021). With respect to the entire study: Among the 35 or so multiple sclerosis patients, around 31 had relapsing-remitting MS and 3 had secondary progressive MS. The study compared peripheral blood TCR-beta repertoires of HTLV-I-associated myelopathy (HAM/TSP) patients, multiple sclerosis patients and healthy controls using UMI-based sequencing. The approximately 110 TCR-beta libraries covered PBMC samples along with longitudinal samples, technical triplicates, and paired sorted CD4+ and CD8+ T-cell subsets. Longitudinal HAM/TSP and healthy donors were sampled at 3 time-points each (roughly 3-40 month intervals). The cohort comprised 60 to 75 subjects: approximately 15 HAM/TSP patients, some 35 multiple sclerosis patients and about 20 healthy controls.

The time point label of this sample denotes: longitudinal time-point 3. Unsorted PBMC libraries were generated from 2 million PBMCs stored in RNAlater at -80 °C until RNA extraction. The multiple sclerosis patients were enrolled in a US clinical protocol that evaluated disease progression with magnetic resonance imaging. Peripheral blood was subjected to Ficoll-Hypaque density gradient centrifugation to isolate PBMCs, which were then cryopreserved in liquid nitrogen. The CDR3 has 14 amino acids, counting the end cysteine and phenylalanine. Only the CDR3 portion is preserved as DNA: 42 bases, with reading frame beginning at the first base. Compared with germline, V lacks 8 bases and J lacks 0 bases; bases without a gene match: 6. The germline V gene provides CDR1 KGHSH and CDR2 LQKENI. Study-wide conclusions, independent of this receptor: No clinical or MRI features were associated with the MS cluster, and the authors said that larger cohorts are needed. Across subjects, expanded clones never shared an identical CDR3 amino acid sequence, which suggests that the TCR-beta repertoires in every group were private. In a phylogenetic analysis, the repertoires of 18 out of 34 MS patients fell into a single cluster of related CDR3 sequences, pointing to a possible signature at the repertoire level. TCR clonal expansion was highest in HAM/TSP patients and lowest in MS patients, with MS patients falling below even healthy controls.

The sequence links TRBV18 to TRBJ1-1; the junction holds 7 bases that match TRBD1. This receptor was identified in a woman aged 60 to 75 with multiple sclerosis. The sequencing input was PBMCs. The bases are TGTGCCAGCGCCCGGGACAGCATGAACACTGAAGCTTTCTTT. Translated, it gives CASARDSMNTEAFF. Here the CDR3 is joined to the reference TRBV18 and TRBJ1-1 genes, and the full variable domain is: NAGVMQNPRHLVRRRGQEARLRCSPMKGHSHVYWYRQLPEEGLKFMVYLQKENIIDESGMPKERFSAEFPKEGPSILRIQQVVRGDSAAYFCASARDSMNTEAFFGQGTRLTVV.